This record looks at one TCR beta chain sequence and its context. This CDR3 spans 17 amino acids. The V and J ends lost 4 bases and 2 bases respectively, with 19 bases between them. CDR1 and CDR2 (germline): SGHTA, FQGNSA. This sample was included in a study of T cells in localized non-small cell lung cancer. Sequencing used immunoSEQ multiplex PCR; TCRdb keeps in-frame clones, though not all of them. This table has 72,000 or so clones, around 85% appearing once. The sample here was peripheral blood, taken before any cancer treatment. The receptor was derived from a male donor aged 60 or older with stage III squamous cell lung carcinoma. The chain uses TRBV7-2 and TRBJ2-3; D tentatively reads TRBD1 or TRBD2 (5 bases each). The CDR3 is CASSSQVGTSDTDTQYF. The CDR3 DNA reads as TGTGCCAGCAGCTCGCAGGTCGGGACCTCAGACACAGATACGCAGTATTTT.